This T cell receptor beta chain stems from a study of T cell repertoires in cytomegalovirus infection. The overall study: Shared public TCR beta signatures pointed to both CMV infection and a matching HLA type.

TCRdb reprocessed the reads via MiXCR and lists one record per CDR3 protein. The sample holds approximately 110,000 distinct CDR3 sequences; over 40% are singletons and the top ten take approximately 74%. The CDR3 contains 16 residues. The V and J ends lost 4 bases and 5 bases, in that order; junction bases with no gene match: 12. CDR1 and CDR2 from the germline V gene are SGHTA and FQGNSA. Points from the study as a whole: Totalled public TCR beta family frequency picked out people who carried CMV plus the relevant HLA. Clonotype analysis showed dominance of the ex vivo response by HLA-C-restricted CMV-specific TCR beta clonotypes.

In this sample, this clonotype turned up many times. Its target is unknown. V and J are TRBV7-2 and TRBJ2-3; 7 positions match TRBD2. The sequencing used CD8+ T cells from cultured PBMCs, collected from culture after CMV antigen stimulation. The receptor's source is a human donor in good health (CMV status not recorded). Some clones in this sample may be carry-over from other donors' samples. The CDR3 nucleotides read TGTGCCAGCAGCTCCTTAAGCGGGGCGCTCGGAGATACGCAGTATTTT. Translation gives CASSSLSGALGDTQYF.